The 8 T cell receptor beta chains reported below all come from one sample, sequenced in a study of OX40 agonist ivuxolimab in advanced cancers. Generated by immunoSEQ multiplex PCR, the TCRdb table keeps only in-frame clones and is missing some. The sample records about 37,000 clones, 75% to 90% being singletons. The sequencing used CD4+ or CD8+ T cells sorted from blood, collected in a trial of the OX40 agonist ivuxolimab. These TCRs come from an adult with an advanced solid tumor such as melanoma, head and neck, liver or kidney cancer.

The CDR3 reads CATKGVRQSSYGYTF. CDR3 DNA sequence: TGTGCCACCAAGGGGGTTCGACAGTCCTCCTATGGCTACACCTTC. The chain carries TRBV19 and TRBJ1-2; maybe TRBD1 (6 bases). With 10 bases removed from V and 4 bases from J, the gap between germline ends came to 22 bases. This CDR3 comprises 15 residues. Germline values: CDR1 LNHDA, CDR2 SQIVND (reference sequence).

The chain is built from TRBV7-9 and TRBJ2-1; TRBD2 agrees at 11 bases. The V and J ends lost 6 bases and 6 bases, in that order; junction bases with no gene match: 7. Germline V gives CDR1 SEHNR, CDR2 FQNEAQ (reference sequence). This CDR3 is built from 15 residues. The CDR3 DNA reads TGTGCCAGCAGAGCCGGGACTAGCGGTTTCAATGAGCAGTTCTTC. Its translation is CASRAGTSGFNEQFF.

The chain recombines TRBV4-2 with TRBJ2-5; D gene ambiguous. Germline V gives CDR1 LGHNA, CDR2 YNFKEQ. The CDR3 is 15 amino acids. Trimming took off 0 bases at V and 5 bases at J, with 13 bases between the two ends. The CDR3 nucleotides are TGTGCCAGCAGCCAAGATCGTGTAGAAAGGGAGACCCAGTACTTC. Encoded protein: CASSQDRVERETQYF.

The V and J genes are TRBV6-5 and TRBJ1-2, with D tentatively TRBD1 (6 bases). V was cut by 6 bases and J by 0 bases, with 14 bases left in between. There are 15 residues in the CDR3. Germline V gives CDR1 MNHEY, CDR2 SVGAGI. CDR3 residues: CASSLQGGANYGYTF. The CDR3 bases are TGTGCCAGCAGCTTACAGGGAGGGGCTAACTATGGCTACACCTTC.

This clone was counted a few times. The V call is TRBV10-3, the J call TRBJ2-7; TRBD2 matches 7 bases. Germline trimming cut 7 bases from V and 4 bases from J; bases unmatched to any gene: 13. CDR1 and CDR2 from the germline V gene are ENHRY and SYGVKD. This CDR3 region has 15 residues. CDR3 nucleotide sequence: TGTGCCATCATTAAGCAGCGGGATAGAAAGTACGAGCAGTACTTC. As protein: CAIIKQRDRKYEQYF.

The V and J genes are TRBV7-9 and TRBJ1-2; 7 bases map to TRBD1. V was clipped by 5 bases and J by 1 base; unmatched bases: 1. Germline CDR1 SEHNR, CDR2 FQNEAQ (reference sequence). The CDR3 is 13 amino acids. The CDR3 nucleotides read TGTGCCAGCAGCGGGGACAGTAACTATGGCTACACCTTC. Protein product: CASSGDSNYGYTF. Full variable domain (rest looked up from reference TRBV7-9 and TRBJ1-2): DTGVSQNPRHKITKRGQNVTFRCDPISEHNRLYWYRQTLGQGPEFLTYFQNEAQLEKSRLLSDRFSAERPKGSFSTLEIQRTEQGDSAMYLCASSGDSNYGYTFGSGTRLTVV.

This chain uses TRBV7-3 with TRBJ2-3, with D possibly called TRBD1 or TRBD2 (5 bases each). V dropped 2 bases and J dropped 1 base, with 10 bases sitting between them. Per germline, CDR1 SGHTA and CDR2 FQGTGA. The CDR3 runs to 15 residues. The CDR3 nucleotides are TGTGCCAGCAGCTTATTGCCGGGACGCACAGATACGCAGTATTTT. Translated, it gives CASSLLPGRTDTQYF.

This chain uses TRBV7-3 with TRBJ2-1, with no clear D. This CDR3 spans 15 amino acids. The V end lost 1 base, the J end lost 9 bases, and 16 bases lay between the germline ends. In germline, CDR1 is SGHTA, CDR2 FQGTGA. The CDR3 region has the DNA TGTGCCAGCAGCTTAAGAGACTCCCCCCTTGGTGAGCAGTTCTTC. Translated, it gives CASSLRDSPLGEQFF.